This TCR beta chain is from a study of shared clonotypes between healthy human individuals. Study-wide results and limits: Non-shared clonotypes showed lower generation probabilities than clonotypes common to all four donors. Sampling included only blood; tissue repertoires likely differ.

The V end lost 6 bases, the J end lost 1 base, and 11 bases lay between the germline ends. The CDR3 has 13 amino acids. CDR1 and CDR2 from the germline V gene are SGHDT and YYEEEE. Naive CD8 cells were CD45RO-negative, positively selected for CCR7, excluding terminally differentiated effector memory CD45RA+ cells. Clones were sequenced by immunoSEQ multiplex PCR, and TCRdb holds only the in-frame ones, with some missing. The data hold about 2.2 million clones, with 90% to 95% observed a single time. As regards this clone: Its antigen remains unknown.

Sample: naive CD8+ T cells from PBMCs. The source is a man aged 18 to 29 in good health. Some clones in this sample may be carry-over from other donors' samples. V and J are TRBV5-6 and TRBJ2-7; the D is unclear. The CDR3 is CASTPDGSYEQYF. The CDR3 DNA sequence: TGTGCCAGCACACCGGACGGGTCCTACGAGCAGTACTTC.